What follows are 15 T cell receptor beta chains derived from one specimen sequenced in a study of blood T cell repertoires in COVID-19. Using immunoSEQ multiplex PCR, the repertoire was profiled, and TCRdb retains in-frame clones only, with some absent. The sample lists around 250,000 clones; approximately 88% were seen once. Sequenced material: PBMCs or T cells enriched from blood (not recorded which). These receptors all come from a woman aged 40 to 49 who had been exposed to COVID-19.

The J gene is TRBJ2-1, the V gene TRBV5-8, with D tentatively TRBD1 (5 bases). V lost 4 bases to trimming and J lost 0 bases, with 11 bases between them. CDR3 size: 15 residues. The germline gives CDR1 SGHTS, CDR2 YDEGEE. The CDR3, as DNA: TGTGCCAGCAGCCTTCGTAGGGGCTCCTACAATGAGCAGTTCTTC. Translated: CASSLRRGSYNEQFF. Combining the CDR3 with reference TRBV5-8 and TRBJ2-1 gives the whole variable domain EAGVTQSPTHLIKTRGQQATLRCSPISGHTSVYWYQQALGLGLQFLLWYDEGEERNRGNFPPRFSGRQFPNYSSELNVNALELEDSALYLCASSLRRGSYNEQFFGPGTRLTVL.

This sequence joins TRBV5-4 and TRBJ2-5, with 11 bases that match TRBD1. CDR1 and CDR2 (germline): SGHNT, YYREEE (reference sequence). V shed 4 bases, J shed 8 bases, and the junction held 4 bases outside the gene matches. This CDR3 contains 13 residues. CDR3 bases: TGTGCCAGCAGCGCAGGACAGGGGGCAACCCAGTACTTC. Its protein product is CASSAGQGATQYF.

The CDR3 sequence: CASSSGGQGGVYNSPLHF. The CDR3 DNA follows: TGTGCCAGCAGCTCAGGGGGACAGGGCGGTGTGTATAATTCACCCCTCCACTTT. The rearrangement joins TRBV5-4 to TRBJ1-6, with 9 bases that match TRBD1. The length of the CDR3 is 18 residues. V dropped 3 bases and J dropped 4; count of bases not matched to a gene: 11. In germline, CDR1 is SGHNT, CDR2 YYREEE (reference sequence). The complete variable domain, with remaining parts taken from reference TRBV5-4 and TRBJ1-6, reads ETGVTQSPTHLIKTRGQQVTLRCSSQSGHNTVSWYQQALGQGPQFIFQYYREEENGRGNFPPRFSGLQFPNYSSELNVNALELDDSALYLCASSSGGQGGVYNSPLHFGNGTRLTVT.

The genes are TRBV21-1 and TRBJ2-1; the D call in the table, TRBD2, was not verified against the DNA. TRBV21-1 is deemed a pseudogene. The CDR3 has 18 residues. DNA for the CDR3: TGTGCCAGCAGCAAAGACACTAGCGGCCTGTTCTCCTACAATGAGCAGTTCTTC. Its protein is CASSKDTSGLFSYNEQFF.

The V and J genes are TRBV24-1 and TRBJ2-7; weak D call: TRBD2 (5 bases). V lost 2 bases and J 6 bases, leaving 13 bases between the germline ends. The CDR3 totals 14 residues. Per the germline V gene, CDR1 is KGHDR and CDR2 is SFDVKD. Here the CDR3 reads CATSDSGRLREQYF. The CDR3 nucleotides read TGTGCCACCAGTGATTCGGGCAGACTACGCGAGCAGTACTTC.

V gene TRBV13 combines with J gene TRBJ1-2; maybe TRBD1 (5 bases). Deletions cut 5 bases from V and 6 bases from J, with 19 bases between. The germline V gene encodes CDR1 PRHDT and CDR2 FYEKMQ (reference sequence). The CDR3 runs 15 residues. In DNA form, the CDR3 reads TGTGCCAGCAGCCCAACCACGACAGCAATCGATGGCTACACCTTC. The encoded protein is CASSPTTTAIDGYTF.

The chain is built from TRBV7-6 and TRBJ2-1; the D is unclear. CDR1 is SGHVS, CDR2 FNYEAQ, per germline. This CDR3 spans 15 amino acids. V dropped 4 bases and J dropped 1 base, with 11 bases sitting between them. The CDR3 protein is CASSSLSGSYNEQFF. The CDR3 nucleotides are TGTGCCAGCAGCTCCCTATCAGGTTCCTACAATGAGCAGTTCTTC.

The chain recombines TRBV5-1 with TRBJ2-7; no firm D call. CDR1 and CDR2 (germline): SGHRS, YFSETQ. This CDR3 is built from 13 residues. Between the trimmed V and J ends, which lost 1 base and 0 bases, there was a span of 5 bases. The CDR3 reads CASSLSHSYEQYF. The CDR3 coding sequence is TGCGCCAGCAGCTTGTCCCACTCCTACGAGCAGTACTTC.

This chain joins TRBV9 and TRBJ1-1; the match to TRBD1 covers 7 bases. Trimming at V came to 4 bases and at J to 11 bases, leaving 14 bases not matched to a gene. The CDR3 covers 14 residues. Germline assignment: CDR1 SGDLS and CDR2 YYNGEE. CDR3 region: CASSLSIDRARAFF. The CDR3 coding sequence is TGTGCCAGCAGCCTCAGCATCGACAGGGCGCGCGCTTTCTTT.

CDR3 in DNA: TGTGCCAGCAGCCCCCGGGACAGGGGGCGGAATTCACCCCTCCACTTT. It specifies CASSPRDRGRNSPLHF. The chain recombines TRBV11-3 with TRBJ1-6, with 12 bases lining up with TRBD1. Trimming cost V 5 bases and J 7 bases; bases outside gene matches: 6. The CDR3 totals 16 residues. Germline V lookup: CDR1 SGHNT, CDR2 YENEEA.

To note about this clone: The junction departs from the called germline gene at one end, perhaps through a read error. The rearrangement joins TRBV30 to TRBJ2-5, with 9 bases that match TRBD1. Per germline, CDR1 GTSNPN and CDR2 SVGIG (reference sequence). The CDR3 has 15 residues. CDR3: CAWSPGQGDQETQYF. The CDR3 DNA is TGTGCCTGGAGTCCGGGACAGGGTGACCAGGAGACCCAGTACTTC.

The chain combines TRBV7-9 with TRBJ1-2, with a weak D call TRBD1 (5 bases). The CDR3 runs to 14 residues. V lost 0 bases and J 9 bases, leaving 14 bases between the germline ends. Germline V gene data show CDR1 as SEHNR and CDR2 as FQNEAQ (reference sequence). CDR3 residues: CASSLAVQGPRYTF. CDR3 sequence (DNA): TGTGCCAGCAGCTTAGCGGTCCAGGGCCCTCGCTACACCTTC. Supplemented by reference TRBV7-9 and TRBJ1-2, the full variable domain reads DTGVSQNPRHKITKRGQNVTFRCDPISEHNRLYWYRQTLGQGPEFLTYFQNEAQLEKSRLLSDRFSAERPKGSFSTLEIQRTEQGDSAMYLCASSLAVQGPRYTFGSGTRLTVV.

V usage is TRBV9 and J usage is TRBJ1-2; no clear D. Germline CDR1 and CDR2: SGDLS and YYNGEE. The CDR3 runs 14 residues. Trimming stripped 0 bases from V and 8 bases from J, with 14 bases between. CDR3 nucleotides: TGTGCCAGCAGCGTAGTGTCTGGGAGCGGGGGCTACACCTTC. Translation: CASSVVSGSGGYTF.

V gene TRBV7-9 combines with J gene TRBJ2-1; D is uncertain. CDR1 is SEHNR and CDR2 is FQNEAQ in the germline V gene (reference sequence). The CDR3 is 16 residues long. The V gene lost 4 bases and the J gene lost 2 bases, with 15 bases spanning the gap. CDR3 amino acids: CASSSVVRSAYNEQFF. CDR3 coding DNA: TGTGCCAGCAGCTCCGTTGTCCGTTCCGCCTACAATGAGCAGTTCTTC.

The chain links TRBV27 to TRBJ2-3; D perhaps matches TRBD1 (6 bases). Germline V lookup: CDR1 MNHEY, CDR2 SMNVEV (reference sequence). The CDR3 has 14 residues. Trimming took off 6 bases at V and 4 bases at J, with 14 bases between the two ends. In nucleotides, the CDR3 is TGTGCCAGCAGGGGGGCCTTTGGGGCAGATACGCAGTATTTT. This codes for CASRGAFGADTQYF.